This TCR beta chain was profiled in a study of blood T cell repertoires in COVID-19. In the study overall: From the United States, Italy and Spain came samples of acute and convalescent COVID-19.

The germline gives CDR1 MNHEY, CDR2 SVGAGI. V dropped 7 bases and J dropped 4 bases, with 13 bases sitting between them. The CDR3 length is 13 residues. Original data processing: Reference gene primer amplification gave nucleated cell count estimates. Only in-frame clones appear in the TCRdb table, and some are missing; sequencing was by immunoSEQ multiplex PCR. From that table come the V and J calls and clone size; the DNA was used to work out D and trimming. In the table there are about 230,000 clones, 70% to 90% of which are singletons. The V and J genes are TRBV6-5 and TRBJ1-2; maybe TRBD1 (5 bases). The clonotype originates from a woman younger than 35 who had recovered from COVID-19. Specimen: peripheral blood. CDR3 region: CASTPTGGYGYTF. The DNA of the CDR3 is TGTGCCAGCACCCCGACCGGGGGCTATGGCTACACCTTC.